This T cell receptor (beta chain) was captured in a study of cytomegalovirus exposure and HLA in healthy donors. General study points: TCR beta V segments were, for the most part, productive about 87% or about 30% of the time in an earlier analysis.

V dropped 4 bases and J dropped 13; count of bases not matched to a gene: 14. CDR1 is SGHKS and CDR2 is YYEKEE in the germline V gene (reference sequence). This CDR3 has 14 residues. Samples came from healthy bone marrow donors. The PCR made use of 60 Vbeta and 13 Jbeta primers. Clones were sequenced by immunoSEQ multiplex PCR, and TCRdb holds only the in-frame ones, with some missing. The sample yields some 240,000 clones, around 90% seen once. In regard to this clone: Its specificity is not known.

The rearrangement uses TRBV5-5 and TRBJ2-1; 7 bases fit TRBD2. The material sequenced was PBMCs. This receptor was obtained from a girl aged 2 to 10 in good health and CMV-seronegative. The CDR3 spells CASSLLVAGAFQFF. The CDR3 DNA is TGTGCCAGCAGCCTCCTAGTAGCGGGTGCCTTCCAGTTCTTC.